Below, one T cell receptor (beta chain) is given with its context. Germline V lookup: CDR1 SGHVS, CDR2 FNYEAQ. The CDR3 is 14 amino acids. V was pared by 3 bases and J by 2 bases, with 7 bases between. How the authors handled the data: Reference gene primer amplification in the assay estimated nucleated cell counts. The table came from immunoSEQ multiplex PCR; TCRdb's copy has only in-frame clones and leaves some out. That table is the source of V, J and clone size, and D and trimming were worked out from the DNA. The sample has 50,000 to 80,000 clones; roughly 82% are singletons. The data originate from a study of blood T cell repertoires in COVID-19. About the research overall: COVID-19 samples collected from the United States, Italy and Spain covered acute and convalescent phases. From T cells, B-cell-depleted T cells, or PBMCs came the material, which was cDNA or gDNA.

The specimen sequenced was peripheral blood. The J gene is TRBJ1-4, the V gene TRBV7-6; perhaps TRBD1 as D (5 bases). This TCR was sampled from a human donor in a cohort sampled during active COVID-19. CDR3 sequence: CASSFGGTNEKLFF. The DNA for the CDR3 is TGTGCCAGCAGCTTTGGGGGGACTAATGAAAAACTGTTTTTT.